Given below is one TCR beta chain in context. The antigen this receptor binds is unknown. Within one base of it there is no much larger clone, and no base qualities were kept. This record comes from a study of blood T cell repertoires in COVID-19 (dated by TCRdb to between 2020 and 2021). Regarding the research as a whole: Samples from collaborators originated in the United States, Italy and Spain and spanned both the acute and convalescent phases of COVID-19. The material from the prospective study consisted of cDNA or gDNA derived from T cells, B-cell-depleted T cells, or PBMCs. Sample metadata almost always included a de-identified subject ID, COVID-19 status, age in years and sex. A freely available public database, intended as a resource for researchers studying the immune response to SARS-CoV-2, is where the repertoires were released. The samples were drawn from the first 160 participants of the ongoing ImmuneRACE study and from 950 to 1,500 subjects provided by 6 global collaborators. Where available, HLA class I and class II types were obtained from metadata supplied by the sample provider rather than from assay-based typing. Deeply sampled blood TCRbeta repertoires from subjects exposed to, actively infected with, or recovered from COVID-19 were included in the dataset. What the study reported, not specific to this receptor: The amount of clinical and demographic metadata varied by source and participant and was provided uncurated.

TCRbeta CDR3 regions were amplified from genomic DNA by means of the immunoSEQ Assay, a bias-controlled multiplex PCR. Concerning the study's data processing: Within the assay, amplification of reference gene primers was used to estimate how many nucleated cells each sample contained. To quantify the absolute abundance of each unique TCRbeta CDR3 rearrangement, sequence reads were collapsed and filtered. For each sample, productive Simpson clonality was calculated as the square root of Simpson's diversity index over productive rearrangements. The clones in this table, taken by TCRdb from immuneACCESS, are in-frame only. Not every clone is retained; where verified, under half of the shortfall comes from an unresolved V gene, and the cause of the rest is unknown. That table furnishes V, J and clone size, whereas the DNA furnished D and trimming. For this sample the table gives 300,000 or so clones, of which approximately 89% were detected only once. The top ten hold about 2.2% of the sample.

Compared with germline, V lacks 2 bases and J lacks 8 bases; bases without a gene match: 14. The CDR3, from cysteine to phenylalanine, totals 18 residues. Here the CDR3 DNA is all that survives: 54 bases in frame from base 1. The germline V gene (reference sequence) supplies CDR1 LNHDA and CDR2 SQIVND. At one collaborating source in Seattle, patients were enrolled during active infection and were followed longitudinally through the course of disease. Whole blood was collected in K2EDTA tubes by collaborating institutions according to the institutions' own protocols. For TCRbeta analysis, collaborators shipped samples as frozen whole blood, isolated PBMCs, or DNA extracted from either of those sample types.

The TCR was taken from a woman in her twenties or thirties with COVID-19, enrolled during active disease. The V and J genes are TRBV19 and TRBJ1-4; a stretch of 10 junction bases matches TRBD1. Source material: peripheral blood. The CDR3 reads CASSIRRFGQGGNEKLFF. The nucleotide sequence is given as TGTGCCAGTAGTATACGGCGTTTCGGACAGGGGGGAAACGAAAAACTGTTTTTT.